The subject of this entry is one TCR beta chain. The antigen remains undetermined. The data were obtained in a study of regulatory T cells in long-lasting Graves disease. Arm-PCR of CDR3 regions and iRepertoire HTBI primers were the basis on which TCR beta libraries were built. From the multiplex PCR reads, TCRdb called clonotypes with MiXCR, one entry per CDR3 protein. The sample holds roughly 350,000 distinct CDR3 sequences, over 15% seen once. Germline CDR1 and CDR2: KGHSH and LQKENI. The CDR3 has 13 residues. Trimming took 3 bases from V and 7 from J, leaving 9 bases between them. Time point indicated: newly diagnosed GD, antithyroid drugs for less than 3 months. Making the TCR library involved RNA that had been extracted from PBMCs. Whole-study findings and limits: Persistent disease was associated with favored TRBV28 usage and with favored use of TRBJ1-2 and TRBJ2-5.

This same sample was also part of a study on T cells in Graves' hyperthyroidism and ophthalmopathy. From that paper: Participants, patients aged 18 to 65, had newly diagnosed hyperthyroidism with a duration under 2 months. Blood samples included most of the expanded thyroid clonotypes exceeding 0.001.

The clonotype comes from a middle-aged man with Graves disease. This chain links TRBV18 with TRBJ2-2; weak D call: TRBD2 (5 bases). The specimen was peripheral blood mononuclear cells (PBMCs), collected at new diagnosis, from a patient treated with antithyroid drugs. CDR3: CASSPEGDGELFF. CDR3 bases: TGTGCCAGCTCACCCGAGGGTGACGGGGAGCTGTTTTTT.